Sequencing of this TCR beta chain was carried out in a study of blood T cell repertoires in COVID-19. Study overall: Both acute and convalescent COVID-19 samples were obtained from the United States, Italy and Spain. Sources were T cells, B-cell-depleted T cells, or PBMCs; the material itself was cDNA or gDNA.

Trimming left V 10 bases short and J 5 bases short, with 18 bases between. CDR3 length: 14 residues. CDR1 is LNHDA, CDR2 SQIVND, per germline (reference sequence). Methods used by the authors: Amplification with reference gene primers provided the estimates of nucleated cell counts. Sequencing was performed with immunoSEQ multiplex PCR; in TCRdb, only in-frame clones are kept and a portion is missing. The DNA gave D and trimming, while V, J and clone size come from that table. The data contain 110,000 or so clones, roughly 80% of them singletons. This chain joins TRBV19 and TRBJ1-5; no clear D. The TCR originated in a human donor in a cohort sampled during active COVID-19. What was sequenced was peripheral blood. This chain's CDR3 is CATRRGFGYQPQHF. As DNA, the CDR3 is TGTGCCACCCGTCGAGGGTTCGGGTATCAGCCCCAGCATTTT. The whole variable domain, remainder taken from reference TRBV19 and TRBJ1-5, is DGGITQSPKYLFRKEGQNVTLSCEQNLNHDAMYWYRQDPGQGLRLIYYSQIVNDFQKGDIAEGYSVSREKKESFPLTVTSAQKNPTAFYLCATRRGFGYQPQHFGDGTRLSIL.